This T cell receptor beta chain was identified during a study of blood T cell repertoires in COVID-19. The CDR3 is 14 residues long. The germline gives CDR1 MNHEY, CDR2 SVGAGI. Trimming took 2 bases from V and 1 from J, leaving 8 bases between them. In the original processing: Reference gene primer amplification gave estimated nucleated cell counts. The protocol was immunoSEQ multiplex PCR, while the TCRdb copy is restricted to in-frame clones and leaves out a portion. That table furnishes V, J and clone size, whereas the DNA furnished D and trimming. The repertoire holds around 160,000 clones, with roughly 88% as singletons.

The V call is TRBV6-5, the J call TRBJ1-1; maybe TRBD1 (6 bases). Sequencing was carried out using peripheral blood. This clonotype was sampled from a man between 18 and 35 years old with acute or convalescent COVID-19. CDR3 sequence (DNA): TGTGCCAGCAGTTACGAGGGGGAGAACACTGAAGCTTTCTTT. Amino acids: CASSYEGENTEAFF.